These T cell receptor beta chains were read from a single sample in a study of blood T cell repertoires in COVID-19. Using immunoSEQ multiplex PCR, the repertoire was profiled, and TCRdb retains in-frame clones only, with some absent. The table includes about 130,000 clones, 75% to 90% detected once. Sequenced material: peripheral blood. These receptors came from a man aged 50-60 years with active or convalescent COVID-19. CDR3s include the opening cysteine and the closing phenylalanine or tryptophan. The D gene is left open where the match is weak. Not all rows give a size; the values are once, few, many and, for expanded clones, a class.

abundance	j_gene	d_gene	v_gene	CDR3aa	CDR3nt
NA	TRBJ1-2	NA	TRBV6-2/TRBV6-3	CASSTGGRPLYGYTF	TGTGCCAGCAGCACCGGGGGACGACCCCTCTATGGCTACACCTTC
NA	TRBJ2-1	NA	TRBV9	CASSVMLRDLNEQFF	TGTGCCAGCAGCGTTATGCTGCGGGATCTCAATGAGCAGTTCTTC
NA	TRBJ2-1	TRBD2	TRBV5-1	CASSKRDRINEQFF	TGCGCCAGCAGCAAGCGGGACCGAATTAATGAGCAGTTCTTC
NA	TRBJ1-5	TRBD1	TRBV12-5	CASGLGTGVDQPQHF	TGTGCTAGTGGTTTGGGGACAGGGGTGGATCAGCCCCAGCATTTT
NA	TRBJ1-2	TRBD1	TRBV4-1	CASSPTGGNDYGYTF	TGCGCCAGCAGCCCGACAGGGGGCAACGACTATGGCTACACCTTC
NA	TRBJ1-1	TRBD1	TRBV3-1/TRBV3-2	CASSQAPTGGGEAFF	TGTGCCAGCAGCCAGGCTCCGACAGGGGGTGGTGAAGCTTTCTTT
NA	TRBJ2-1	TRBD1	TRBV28	CASSLPGQGARNEQFF	TGTGCCAGCAGTTTACCCGGACAGGGGGCACGGAATGAGCAGTTCTTC
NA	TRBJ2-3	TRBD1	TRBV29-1	CSGDPDREGTDTQYF	TGCAGCGGTGACCCGGACAGGGAAGGGACAGATACGCAGTATTTT
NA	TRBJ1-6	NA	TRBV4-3	CASSYTLTDSYNSPLHF	TGCGCCAGCAGCTACACCTTGACAGACTCCTATAATTCACCCCTCCACTTT
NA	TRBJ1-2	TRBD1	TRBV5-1	CASSSGQGPNYGYTF	TGCGCCAGCAGCTCAGGACAGGGCCCCAACTATGGCTACACCTTC
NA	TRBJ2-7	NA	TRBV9	CASSVGGGGTYEQYF	TGTGCCAGCAGCGTAGGAGGGGGGGGAACCTACGAGCAGTACTTC
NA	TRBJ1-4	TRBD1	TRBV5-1	CASSLAPTGGHNEKLFF	TGCGCCAGCAGCTTGGCCCCAACAGGGGGACATAATGAAAAACTGTTTTTT
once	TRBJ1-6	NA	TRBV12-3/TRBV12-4	CASSLDQDSPLHF	TGTGCCAGCAGTTTAGATCAGGATTCACCCCTCCACTTT
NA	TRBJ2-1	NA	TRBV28	CASGLLNGYNEQFF	TGTGCCAGCGGACTTCTAAACGGATACAATGAGCAGTTCTTC